Listed here are 19 T cell receptor beta chains from one sample, sequenced in a study of Graves' ophthalmopathy and Graves' hyperthyroidism. The study amplified TCR beta CDR3 regions using RNA transcripts. HTBI-primed first-round RT-PCR preceded second-round multiplex PCR. MiXCR was run by TCRdb on the multiplex PCR reads, yielding one entry per CDR3 protein. The sample lists 240,000 or so distinct CDR3 sequences, less than 55% seen once, with about 45% in the top ten. Sample: peripheral blood. These receptor sequences come from an adult man with Graves' ophthalmopathy.

The chain carries TRBV29-1 and TRBJ2-5, with D tentatively TRBD2 (5 bases). V was pared by 5 bases and J by 5 bases, with 15 bases between. Germline-derived CDR1 and CDR2 are SQVTM and ANQGSEA. The CDR3 contains 13 residues. The DNA of the CDR3 is TGCAGCGTTAGGACTGAAGCAAGGGAGACCCAGTACTTC. Its protein is CSVRTEARETQYF.

This sequence joins TRBV2 and TRBJ1-6; D ambiguous. This CDR3 contains 16 residues. Germline-derived CDR1 and CDR2 are SNHLY and FYNNEI. V lost 0 bases and J 7 bases, leaving 13 bases between the germline ends. CDR3 coding DNA: TGTGCCAGCAGTGAAGCCGGGCGGGAGAAAAATTCACCCCTCCACTTT. Its protein product is CASSEAGREKNSPLHF.

This chain connects TRBV15 to TRBJ1-5; D not resolved. Germline CDR1 and CDR2: LNHNV and YYDKDF (reference sequence). The V gene lost 4 bases and the J gene lost 2 bases, with 12 bases spanning the gap. The length of the CDR3 is 15 residues. CDR3 bases: TGTGCCACCAGCACCGGGGATAGGGGCAATCAGCCCCAGCATTTT. Translation gives CATSTGDRGNQPQHF.

The genes are TRBV27 and TRBJ1-1; possibly TRBD1 for D (5 bases). Trimming stripped 2 bases from V and 5 bases from J, with 12 bases between. Germline assignment: CDR1 MNHEY and CDR2 SMNVEV (reference sequence). This CDR3 is 14 amino acids long. The CDR3 DNA follows: TGTGCCAGCAGTTTAAGGGGCTGGAGGACTGAAGCTTTCTTT. It specifies CASSLRGWRTEAFF.

Remarks on this clonotype: Relative to the germline gene, one junction end is altered; a read error may explain this. This sequence joins TRBV2 and TRBJ1-5, with 10 nucleotides matching TRBD2. The DNA end favors TRBJ2-3, so the J call may be wrong. CDR1 and CDR2 (germline): SNHLY, FYNNEI. The CDR3 consists of 11 residues. In DNA, the CDR3 is TGTGCCATCAGTAGCGGGAGGTCGCAGTATTTT. Translating gives CAISSGRSQYF.

This clonotype was seen only a few times. V gene TRBV9 combines with J gene TRBJ1-6; D may be TRBD1 (6 bases). From germline, CDR1 is SGDLS and CDR2 YYNGEE. V lost 6 bases, J lost 3 bases, and 13 bases lay in between. The CDR3 is 15 residues long. Here the CDR3 reads CASTNRDNYNSPLHF. The CDR3 region has the DNA TGTGCCAGCACGAACCGGGACAACTATAATTCACCCCTCCACTTT.

This chain joins TRBV5-5 and TRBJ1-5; D gene unclear. Germline loops: CDR1 SGHKS, CDR2 YYEKEE (reference sequence). The CDR3 is 14 amino acids. The V end was cut by 0 bases, the J end by 7 bases, with 11 bases between. The CDR3 region is CASSLAGPPQPQHF. CDR3 nucleotide sequence: TGTGCCAGCAGCTTGGCCGGGCCTCCACAGCCCCAGCATTTT.

This clonotype was recorded a few times. The chain employs TRBV9 and TRBJ1-6, with 8 bases aligning to TRBD1. The ends lost 5 bases at V and 7 bases at J; junction bases unmatched: 5. The CDR3 extends over 14 amino acids. Germline CDR1 reads SGDLS; CDR2 reads YYNGEE. CDR3 sequence (DNA): TGTGCCAGCAGACGGACAGGGACAAATTCACCCCTCCACTTT. It codes for CASRRTGTNSPLHF.

This chain connects TRBV9 to TRBJ2-6; 8 nucleotides line up with TRBD1. Trimming at V came to 4 bases and at J to 1 base, leaving 13 bases not matched to a gene. From germline, CDR1 is SGDLS and CDR2 YYNGEE. This CDR3 region has 19 residues. The CDR3 DNA reads as TGTGCCAGCAGCCCGGGGACAGGATGGGGATATTCTGGGGCCAACGTCCTGACTTTC. Protein: CASSPGTGWGYSGANVLTF.

This clonotype was counted between two and nine times. The chain recombines TRBV5-1 with TRBJ2-7, with D possibly being TRBD1 (6 bases). There are 13 residues in the CDR3. Trimming removed 4 bases from V and 2 bases from J, with 10 bases in between. Germline values: CDR1 SGHRS, CDR2 YFSETQ. CDR3 loop: CASSLGTTYEQYF. In nucleotides, the CDR3 is TGCGCCAGCAGCCTCGGGACAACCTACGAGCAGTACTTC.

The rearrangement joins TRBV10-3 to TRBJ1-5, with a weak D call TRBD1 (5 bases). CDR3 length: 14 residues. The ends were cut back, 6 bases at V and 6 bases at J, with 15 bases in the middle. Looked up from germline, CDR1 is ENHRY and CDR2 is SYGVKD. The CDR3 coding sequence is TGTGCCATCAGCCCCCGGGGGAGAGGTCAGCCCCAGCATTTT. Translating gives CAISPRGRGQPQHF.

V and J are TRBV28 and TRBJ2-7; 10 bases fit TRBD1. J lost 2 bases, V lost 3 bases, and 4 bases had no gene match. Germline values: CDR1 MDHEN, CDR2 SYDVKM. CDR3 length equals 15 residues. CDR3 residues: CASSLPGTGAYEQYF. The CDR3 DNA sequence: TGTGCCAGCAGTTTGCCCGGGACAGGGGCCTACGAGCAGTACTTC.

Remarks on this clonotype: Germline and junction disagree at one end, which may indicate a read error. The chain couples TRBV10-3 to TRBJ1-5; 8 bases agree with TRBD1. The CDR3 totals 15 residues. Per germline, CDR1 ENHRY and CDR2 SYGVKD. CDR3 in DNA: TGTGCCAGCAGTTATGAACAGGGGACAGGACGGCCCCAGCATTTT. It codes for CASSYEQGTGRPQHF.

With respect to this clonotype: The germline gene is not matched at one end of the junction; a read error may be the cause. The chain is built from TRBV24-1 and TRBJ1-1; 9 bases match TRBD1. CDR1 and CDR2 (germline): KGHDR, SFDVKD. The CDR3 has 15 residues. The DNA of the CDR3 is TGTACCACCAGTGGCGTACAGGGGGCCCACACTGAAGCCTTCTTT. Translated, it gives CTTSGVQGAHTEAFF.

The chain couples TRBV10-3 to TRBJ1-5; D gene unclear. The germline CDR1 and CDR2 sequences are ENHRY and SYGVKD. The length of the CDR3 is 11 residues. Trimming left V 10 bases short and J 5 bases short, with 9 bases between. The CDR3 nucleotides are TGTGCCAGACGGGTTGATCAGCCCCAGCATTTT. Its protein product is CARRVDQPQHF.

Note on this clonotype: The junction does not match germline at one end; this may be a read error. This chain uses TRBV20-1 with TRBJ2-7; 7 bases are shared with TRBD1. The CDR3 spans 14 residues. CDR1 is DFQATT and CDR2 is SNEGSKA in the germline V gene (reference sequence). The CDR3 DNA sequence: TGCAGTGCTGGAGATCCCCAGGGGGTTTACGAGCAGTACTTC. Its translation is CSAGDPQGVYEQYF.

V usage is TRBV20-1 and J usage is TRBJ1-2; D is ambiguous. Germline values: CDR1 DFQATT, CDR2 SNEGSKA (reference sequence). The CDR3 length is 12 residues. The chain's CDR3 is CSLKTNNYGYTF. The CDR3 DNA follows: TGCAGCCTGAAGACCAACAACTATGGCTACACCTTC.

The CDR3 sequence is CASSLDRGESPLHF. CDR3 nucleotide sequence: TGTGCCAGCAGCCTCGACAGGGGAGAGTCACCCCTCCACTTT. The V gene is TRBV7-3, the J gene TRBJ1-6, with 8 bases fitting TRBD1. V shed 5 bases, J shed 10 bases, and the junction held 7 bases outside the gene matches. CDR1 is SGHTA, CDR2 FQGTGA, per germline. The CDR3 contains 14 residues.

V and J are TRBV24-1 and TRBJ2-5; perhaps TRBD1 as D (6 bases). CDR1 is KGHDR and CDR2 is SFDVKD in the germline V gene. This CDR3 contains 13 residues. Trimming left V 7 bases short and J 1 base short, with 9 bases between. CDR3 protein: CATSRGIQETQYF. The CDR3 DNA follows: TGTGCCACCAGCAGGGGTATCCAAGAGACCCAGTACTTC.